These T cell receptor beta chains were read from a single sample in a study of blood T cell repertoires in COVID-19. Sequencing was performed with immunoSEQ multiplex PCR; in TCRdb, only in-frame clones are kept and a portion is missing. The table lists about 16,000 clones, around 80% of them singletons, with about 8% in the top ten. Material for sequencing was peripheral blood. These receptors were taken from a man aged 55 to 70 with acute or convalescent COVID-19. CDR3s include the opening cysteine and the closing phenylalanine or tryptophan. The D gene is left open where the match is weak. Where a row states a size, it is once, few, many or the class of an expanded clone; other rows omit it.

CDR3 protein	CDR3 DNA	D gene	clone size	V gene	J gene
CASSYLDRGTRAFF	TGTGCCAGCAGTTACTTGGACAGGGGGACAAGGGCTTTCTTT	TRBD1	-	TRBV6-5	TRBJ1-1
CASSPGLAGGPGQFF	TGCGCCAGCAGCCCGGGACTAGCGGGGGGGCCGGGGCAGTTCTTC	TRBD2	-	TRBV10-2	TRBJ2-1
CASSDRDNSYEQYF	TGTGCCAGTAGTGACCGGGACAACTCCTACGAGCAGTACTTC	-	-	TRBV19	TRBJ2-7
CATTDARVLGNEQFF	TGTGCCACCACCGATGCCAGGGTATTGGGCAATGAGCAGTTCTTC	-	-	TRBV24-1	TRBJ2-1
CASQFAGGTGELFF	TGTGCCAGTCAATTCGCAGGGGGCACCGGGGAGCTGTTTTTT	TRBD1	large	TRBV19	TRBJ2-2
CASSQKLGRLAGGNTGELFF	TGCGCCAGCAGCCAAAAGTTAGGGAGACTAGCGGGGGGGAACACCGGGGAGCTGTTTTTT	TRBD2	-	TRBV4-1	TRBJ2-2
CASSIFGQGGAHSNQPQHF	TGTGCCAGTAGTATCTTCGGACAGGGAGGGGCTCATAGCAATCAGCCCCAGCATTTT	TRBD1	-	TRBV19	TRBJ1-5
CASTDRGRPYGYTF	TGTGCCAGCACCGACAGGGGGCGCCCCTATGGCTACACCTTC	TRBD1	-	TRBV6-5	TRBJ1-2
CATKDRLSSGANVLTF	TGTGCCACCAAGGACAGGTTGAGCTCTGGGGCCAACGTCCTGACTTTC	TRBD1	-	TRBV19	TRBJ2-6
CASRDRDGYTF	TGTGCCAGCAGGGACAGGGATGGCTACACCTTC	TRBD1	once	TRBV5-6	TRBJ1-2
CASSFLNTGELFF	TGTGCCAGCAGTTTTTTAAACACCGGGGAGCTGTTTTTT	-	-	TRBV27	TRBJ2-2
CASAGGGAETQYF	TGTGCTAGTGCTGGCGGGGGGGCGGAGACCCAGTACTTC	TRBD2	-	TRBV12-5	TRBJ2-5
CASSDGGFSTDTQYF	TGTGCCAGCAGTGACGGGGGGTTTTCCACAGATACGCAGTATTTT	TRBD2	-	TRBV2	TRBJ2-3
CASSKPLGQGNTIYF	TGTGCCAGCAGCAAACCCCTGGGGCAGGGAAACACCATATATTTT	-	-	TRBV7-8	TRBJ1-3
CASSHGQGVAETQYF	TGCGCCAGCAGCCACGGACAGGGAGTGGCGGAGACCCAGTACTTC	TRBD1	once	TRBV4-1	TRBJ2-5
CASSPGGTIPRDEQYF	TGCGCCAGCAGTCCCGGCGGGACTATTCCGCGGGACGAGCAGTACTTC	TRBD2	-	TRBV5-1	TRBJ2-7
CASSFAGTGYNEQFF	TGCGCCAGCAGCTTCGCCGGGACAGGCTACAATGAGCAGTTCTTC	TRBD1	few	TRBV5-1	TRBJ2-1
CASSFLTGNGNTIYF	TGTGCCAGCAGTTTCCTGACAGGGAATGGAAACACCATATATTTT	TRBD1	once	TRBV6-6	TRBJ1-3
CASSQDPEGAPYNEQFF	TGCGCCAGCAGCCAAGATCCAGAGGGGGCGCCTTACAATGAGCAGTTCTTC	TRBD1	-	TRBV4-1	TRBJ2-1
CASSLYTGNYNEQFF	TGTGCCAGCAGCCTATACACAGGGAACTACAATGAGCAGTTCTTC	-	-	TRBV5-4	TRBJ2-1
CASSESQGNYGYTF	TGTGCCAGCAGTGAAAGTCAGGGTAACTATGGCTACACCTTC	-	few	TRBV2	TRBJ1-2
CSVDRTSYGYTF	TGCAGCGTTGACAGGACATCCTATGGCTACACCTTC	-	-	TRBV29-1	TRBJ1-2
CASSFSGTSDYEQYF	TGCGCCAGCAGCTTCTCCGGGACATCCGACTACGAGCAGTACTTC	-	-	TRBV5-1	TRBJ2-7
CAISLTGTGVSTNEKLFF	TGTGCCATCAGTCTAACCGGGACAGGGGTATCAACTAATGAAAAACTGTTTTTT	TRBD1	few	TRBV10-3	TRBJ1-4
CAISEPPGTSNTGELFF	TGTGCCATCAGTGAACCTCCCGGGACATCGAACACCGGGGAGCTGTTTTTT	-	-	TRBV10-3	TRBJ2-2
CASSSNLGQGVDGYTF	TGCGCCAGCAGCTCTAATCTGGGACAGGGGGTCGATGGCTACACCTTC	TRBD1	-	TRBV5-1	TRBJ1-2
CASSGSGTSKQFF	TGTGCCAGCAGTGGATCCGGGACAAGTAAGCAGTTCTTC	-	-	TRBV25-1	TRBJ2-1
CASTKTGGVSDEQFF	TGTGCCAGCACCAAGACAGGGGGGGTAAGTGATGAGCAGTTCTTC	TRBD1	-	TRBV9	TRBJ2-1
CASSAFSGTAYNSPLHF	TGTGCCAGCTCAGCCTTTTCCGGGACAGCATATAATTCACCCCTCCACTTT	TRBD1	-	TRBV18	TRBJ1-6
CATSRGGGTHEKLFF	TGTGCCACCAGCCGGGGAGGGGGTACCCATGAAAAACTGTTTTTT	-	few	TRBV15	TRBJ1-4